The 27 T cell receptor beta chains given below trace back to one sample, sequenced in a study of T cell responses to AZD1222 COVID-19 vaccine. Produced via immunoSEQ multiplex PCR; TCRdb's table is partial and in-frame only. The data contain 90,000 to 120,000 clones, around nine tenths of them singletons. The material was peripheral blood, obtained 28 days after the second AZD1222 dose. These receptors were collected from an adult who received the AZD1222 COVID-19 vaccine.

V gene TRBV13 combines with J gene TRBJ1-1, with unresolved D. The V end was cut by 4 bases, the J end by 2 bases, with 11 bases between. This CDR3 has 14 residues. CDR1 is PRHDT and CDR2 is FYEKMQ in the germline V gene (reference sequence). The CDR3 sequence is CASSSRWGNTEAFF. CDR3 bases: TGTGCCAGCAGCTCCCGGTGGGGAAACACTGAAGCTTTCTTT.

The chain combines TRBV7-8 with TRBJ2-5; D might be TRBD1 or TRBD2, each matching 6 bases. This CDR3 is built from 13 residues. Looked up from germline, CDR1 is SGHVS and CDR2 is FQNEAQ. Trimming removed 5 bases at V and 5 bases at J, with 12 bases between. The CDR3 nucleotides are TGTGCCAGCAGCGCCGGGGGCCGGGAGACCCAGTACTTC. Encoded protein: CASSAGGRETQYF. Full variable domain (outside the CDR3, taken from reference TRBV7-8 and TRBJ2-5): GAGVSQSPRYKVAKRGQDVALRCDPISGHVSLFWYQQALGQGPEFLTYFQNEAQLDKSGLPSDRFFAERPEGSVSTLKIQRTQQEDSAVYLCASSAGGRETQYFGPGTRLLVL.

The V call is TRBV3-1 (or the pseudogene TRBV3-2), the J call TRBJ1-1; D perhaps matches TRBD1 (5 bases). Germline loops: CDR1 LGHDT, CDR2 YNNKEL (reference sequence). V dropped 2 bases and J dropped 1 base, with 23 bases sitting between them. CDR3 length: 19 residues. CDR3 DNA: TGTGCCAGCAGCCAAAGGGAAGCCGGGTTTTGGGGGAGGAACACTGAAGCTTTCTTT. Its protein is CASSQREAGFWGRNTEAFF.

The chain is built from TRBV7-9 and TRBJ1-1; D unclear. The germline gives CDR1 SEHNR, CDR2 FQNEAQ (reference sequence). The germline V and J ends were trimmed by 5 bases and 3 bases, with 16 bases remaining between them. The CDR3 spans 15 residues. CDR3 DNA: TGTGCCAGCAGCACTGGGGAGAGGTTGGACACTGAAGCTTTCTTT. Amino acid sequence: CASSTGERLDTEAFF.

This chain links TRBV19 with TRBJ2-7, with D perhaps matching TRBD2 (5 bases). There are 13 residues in the CDR3. Germline assignment: CDR1 LNHDA and CDR2 SQIVND (reference sequence). With 1 base removed from V and 6 bases from J, the gap between germline ends came to 10 bases. CDR3 DNA: TGTGCCAGTAGTATAGGGCGCGGGCTCGAGCAGTACTTC. It encodes CASSIGRGLEQYF.

The J gene is TRBJ2-3, the V gene TRBV27, with D possibly matching TRBD2 (6 bases). Trimming took off 3 bases at V and 6 bases at J, with 7 bases between the two ends. CDR3 size: 12 residues. The V gene's germline CDR1 is MNHEY and CDR2 SMNVEV (reference sequence). This CDR3 is CASSLAGDTQYF. The DNA for the CDR3 is TGTGCCAGCAGTTTGGCGGGGGATACGCAGTATTTT.

The chain couples TRBV5-6 to TRBJ2-5; D is unresolved. The CDR3 has 14 amino acids. CDR1 and CDR2 (germline): SGHDT, YYEEEE. Trimming took 4 bases from V and 1 from J, leaving 11 bases between them. The CDR3 DNA reads as TGTGCCAGCAGCATAACAGCAGTCCAAGAGACCCAGTACTTC. Translated, it gives CASSITAVQETQYF.

J is TRBJ1-2 and V is TRBV30; no firm D call. Per germline, CDR1 GTSNPN and CDR2 SVGIG (reference sequence). The CDR3 covers 11 residues. The ends were cut back, 2 bases at V and 4 bases at J, with 5 bases in the middle. The DNA for the CDR3 is TGTGCCTGGAGTAAAACCTATGGCTACACCTTC. This encodes CAWSKTYGYTF.

The chain joins TRBV15 to TRBJ2-7; D not resolved. Trimming cost V 2 bases and J 3 bases, with 8 bases left between them. Germline lookup yields CDR1 LNHNV and CDR2 YYDKDF (reference sequence). The CDR3 spans 13 residues. The CDR3 bases are TGTGCCACCAGCAGATCACTGGACTACGAGCAGTACTTC. Its translation: CATSRSLDYEQYF.

V usage is TRBV6-5 and J usage is TRBJ1-1; 10 bases agree with TRBD1. Unmatched junction bases numbered 9, after V lost 8 bases and J lost 6 bases. This CDR3 has 14 amino acids. Per germline, CDR1 MNHEY and CDR2 SVGAGI. CDR3 loop: CASAMDRGVAEAFF. Written as DNA, the CDR3 is TGTGCCAGCGCAATGGACAGGGGGGTCGCTGAAGCTTTCTTT.

The J gene is TRBJ1-3, the V gene TRBV24-1; D remains ambiguous. Germline CDR1 reads KGHDR; CDR2 reads SFDVKD. The ends were cut back, 3 bases at V and 2 bases at J, with 10 bases in the middle. The CDR3 sequence is 15 residues long. The chain's CDR3 is CATSDPRTPGNTIYF. CDR3 nucleotide sequence: TGTGCCACCAGTGATCCACGTACTCCTGGAAACACCATATATTTT.

The chain combines TRBV7-8 with TRBJ2-7; the match to TRBD2 covers 11 bases. Germline V gene sequence: CDR1 SGHVS, CDR2 FQNEAQ. This CDR3 has 18 residues. The V gene end was trimmed by 5 bases and the J gene end by 3 bases; junction bases not matched to a gene: 15. The CDR3 DNA is TGTGCCAGCAGCAAAGCCCATTCCACTAGCGGGGGCAGCTACGAGCAGTACTTC. Translation: CASSKAHSTSGGSYEQYF.

The gene calls are TRBV11-3 and TRBJ2-1, with 8 bases lining up with TRBD1. The CDR3 covers 15 residues. Germline V gene sequence: CDR1 SGHNT, CDR2 YENEEA. The ends lost 3 bases at V and 3 bases at J; junction bases unmatched: 4. The CDR3 loop is CASSFRTGGYNEQFF. The CDR3, as DNA: TGTGCCAGCAGCTTTCGAACAGGGGGCTACAATGAGCAGTTCTTC.

V and J are TRBV11-2 and TRBJ1-1, with D possibly TRBD1 on 6 matching bases. Trimming removed 0 bases from V and 5 bases from J, with 13 bases in between. The CDR3 has 15 amino acids. The germline V gene has CDR1 SGHAT and CDR2 FQNNGV. CDR3: CASSLDSDQGTEAFF. The CDR3 DNA follows: TGTGCCAGCAGCTTAGATTCGGACCAGGGGACTGAAGCTTTCTTT.

This chain uses TRBV7-6 with TRBJ2-5; TRBD2 matches at 7 bases. CDR1 and CDR2 from the germline V gene are SGHVS and FNYEAQ. The CDR3 runs to 17 residues. V lost 1 base, J lost 5 bases, and 13 bases stayed unmatched. The CDR3 coding sequence is TGTGCCAGCAGCTTAGGATGGGGGGGACCGCGGAGGGAGACCCAGTACTTC. Its translation is CASSLGWGGPRRETQYF. Filled out from reference TRBV7-6 and TRBJ2-5, the complete variable domain reads GAGVSQSPRYKVTKRGQDVALRCDPISGHVSLYWYRQALGQGPEFLTYFNYEAQQDKSGLPNDRFSAERPEGSISTLTIQRTEQRDSAMYRCASSLGWGGPRRETQYFGPGTRLLVL.

About this clone: One junction end disagrees with the germline gene, perhaps due to a read error. The genes are TRBV11-2 and TRBJ2-3, with TRBD1 matching 8 bases. Germline V CDR1 and CDR2: SGHAT, FQNNGV. This CDR3 contains 12 residues. The CDR3: CASSIGTGTQYF. The CDR3 DNA sequence: TGTGCCAGCAGCATCGGGACAGGTACGCAGTATTTT.

This clone was picked up a small number of times. The V call is TRBV4-3, the J call TRBJ1-6, with D maybe TRBD1 (5 bases). This CDR3 has 15 amino acids. CDR1 and CDR2 (germline): LGHNA, YSLEER. V dropped 4 bases and J dropped 10 bases, with 17 bases sitting between them. The CDR3 reads CASSPGNQEGSPLHF. CDR3 nucleotides: TGCGCCAGCAGCCCCGGTAACCAGGAGGGGTCACCCCTCCACTTT.

This clone was seen only a few times. The chain employs TRBV11-2 and TRBJ1-2; TRBD1 is a possible D gene (6 bases). Per germline, CDR1 SGHAT and CDR2 FQNNGV. The V and J ends lost 2 bases and 0 bases respectively, with 10 bases between them. This CDR3 region has 15 residues. The CDR3, as DNA: TGTGCCAGCAGCTTATCCAGGGGAGCTAACTATGGCTACACCTTC. This gives the protein CASSLSRGANYGYTF. Variable domain in full (rest from reference TRBV11-2 and TRBJ1-2): EAGVAQSPRYKIIEKRQSVAFWCNPISGHATLYWYQQILGQGPKLLIQFQNNGVVDDSQLPKDRFSAERLKGVDSTLKIQPAKLEDSAVYLCASSLSRGANYGYTFGSGTRLTVV.

The CDR3 region is CASSFLGYGYTF. The CDR3 DNA sequence: TGTGCCAGCAGCTTTTTAGGGTATGGCTACACCTTC. The J gene is TRBJ1-2, the V gene TRBV7-2; D gene ambiguous. The CDR3 runs to 12 residues. Trimming shortened V by 3 bases and J by 5 bases, and 7 bases separated the two germline ends. CDR1 and CDR2 from the germline V gene are SGHTA and FQGNSA.

V usage is TRBV6-2 or TRBV6-3 and J usage is TRBJ1-1, with D unclear. Germline assignment: CDR1 MNHEY and CDR2 SVGEGT. CDR3 length: 11 amino acids. The V end lost 6 bases, the J end lost 6 bases, and 8 bases lay between the germline ends. The CDR3 loop is CASSPGPEAFF. The CDR3 DNA follows: TGTGCCAGCAGCCCTGGACCTGAAGCTTTCTTT.

This clone was seen once. The gene calls are TRBV6-1 and TRBJ2-2; D is ambiguous. This CDR3 is 13 amino acids long. Deletions cut 2 bases from V and 6 bases from J, with 7 bases between. The germline V gene encodes CDR1 MNHNS and CDR2 SASEGT. CDR3 in DNA: TGTGCCAGCAGTGAATCAGTATCCGGGGAGCTGTTTTTT. Its protein is CASSESVSGELFF.

The V and J genes are TRBV9 and TRBJ1-2, with TRBD1 matching over 7 bases. Germline V gene data show CDR1 as SGDLS and CDR2 as YYNGEE. Germline trimming cut 3 bases from V and 8 bases from J; bases unmatched to any gene: 10. This CDR3 comprises 14 residues. CDR3 region: CASSAQGTSRGYTF. CDR3 DNA: TGTGCCAGCAGCGCACAGGGGACGAGTAGGGGCTACACCTTC.

This chain links TRBV7-6 with TRBJ1-2, with TRBD1 identical over 8 bases. The germline V gene encodes CDR1 SGHVS and CDR2 FNYEAQ. The CDR3 contains 13 residues. Unmatched junction bases numbered 4, after V lost 3 bases and J lost 7 bases. In nucleotides, the CDR3 is TGTGCCAGCAGCTTTTCAGGGGGCGGTGGCTACACCTTC. Amino acid sequence: CASSFSGGGGYTF. The variable domain in full, completed from reference TRBV7-6 and TRBJ1-2, reads GAGVSQSPRYKVTKRGQDVALRCDPISGHVSLYWYRQALGQGPEFLTYFNYEAQQDKSGLPNDRFSAERPEGSISTLTIQRTEQRDSAMYRCASSFSGGGGYTFGSGTRLTVV.

The gene calls are TRBV19 and TRBJ2-1; 8 bases line up with TRBD2. The CDR3 has 15 amino acids. Germline CDR1 reads LNHDA; CDR2 reads SQIVND (reference sequence). Trimming at V came to 5 bases and at J to 3 bases, leaving 6 bases not matched to a gene. CDR3 in amino acids: CASSLSGVIYNEQFF. CDR3 DNA: TGTGCCAGTAGTCTTAGCGGGGTAATCTACAATGAGCAGTTCTTC.

The V and J genes are TRBV6-1 and TRBJ1-5; TRBD1 might be the D (5 bases). The CDR3 runs to 15 residues. V was pared by 1 base and J by 1 base, with 8 bases between. CDR1 is MNHNS, CDR2 SASEGT, per germline. CDR3 nucleotide sequence: TGTGCCAGCAGTGAAGTTGGGGCAAGCAATCAGCCCCAGCATTTT. Translated, it gives CASSEVGASNQPQHF.

The CDR3 DNA is TGTGCCAGCAGCTCATGGACAGGGGTATCGTCCTACGAGCAGTACTTC. It encodes CASSSWTGVSSYEQYF. This chain joins TRBV7-8 and TRBJ2-7; 9 bases line up with TRBD1. CDR3 size: 16 residues. CDR1 is SGHVS, CDR2 FQNEAQ, per germline. J lost 1 base, V lost 4 bases, and 8 bases had no gene match.

The chain links TRBV6-5 to TRBJ2-1; D unresolved. V lost 0 bases to trimming and J lost 2 bases, with 8 bases between them. The germline V gene has CDR1 MNHEY and CDR2 SVGAGI. The CDR3 length is 15 residues. As DNA, the CDR3 is TGTGCCAGCAGTTACTCAAGGCCCCCCTACAATGAGCAGTTCTTC. It codes for CASSYSRPPYNEQFF.